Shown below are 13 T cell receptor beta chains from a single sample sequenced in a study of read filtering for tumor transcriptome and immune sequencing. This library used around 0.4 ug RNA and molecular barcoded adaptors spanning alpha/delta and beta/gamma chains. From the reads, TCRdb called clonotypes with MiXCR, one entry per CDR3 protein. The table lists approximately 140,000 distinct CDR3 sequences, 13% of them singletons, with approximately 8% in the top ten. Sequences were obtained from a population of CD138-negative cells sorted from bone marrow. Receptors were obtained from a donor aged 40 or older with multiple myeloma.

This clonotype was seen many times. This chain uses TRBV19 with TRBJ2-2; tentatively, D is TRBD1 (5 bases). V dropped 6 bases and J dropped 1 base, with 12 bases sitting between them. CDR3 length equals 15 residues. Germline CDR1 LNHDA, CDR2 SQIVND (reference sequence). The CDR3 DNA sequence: TGTGCCAGTAGATCAAGACAGATGAACACCGGGGAGCTGTTTTTT. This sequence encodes CASRSRQMNTGELFF.

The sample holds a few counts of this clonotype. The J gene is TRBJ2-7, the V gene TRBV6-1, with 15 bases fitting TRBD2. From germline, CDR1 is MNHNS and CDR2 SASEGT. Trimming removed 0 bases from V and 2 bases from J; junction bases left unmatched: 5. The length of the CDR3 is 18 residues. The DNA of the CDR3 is TGTGCCAGCAGTGAAGCGGGACTAGCGGGAGGCCGACCCTACGAGCAGTACTTC. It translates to CASSEAGLAGGRPYEQYF.

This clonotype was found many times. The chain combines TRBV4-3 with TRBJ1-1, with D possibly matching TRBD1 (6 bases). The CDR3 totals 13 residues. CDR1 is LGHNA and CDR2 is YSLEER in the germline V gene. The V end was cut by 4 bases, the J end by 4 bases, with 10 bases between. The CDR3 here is CASSRGAPTEAFF. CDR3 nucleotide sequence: TGCGCCAGCAGCCGGGGGGCGCCCACTGAAGCTTTCTTT.

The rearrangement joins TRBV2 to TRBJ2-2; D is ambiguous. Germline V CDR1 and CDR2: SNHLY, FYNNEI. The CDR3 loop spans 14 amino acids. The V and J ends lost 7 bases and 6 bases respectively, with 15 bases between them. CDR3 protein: CASILKRSAGELFF. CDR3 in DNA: TGTGCCAGCATACTCAAAAGGTCCGCCGGGGAGCTGTTTTTT.

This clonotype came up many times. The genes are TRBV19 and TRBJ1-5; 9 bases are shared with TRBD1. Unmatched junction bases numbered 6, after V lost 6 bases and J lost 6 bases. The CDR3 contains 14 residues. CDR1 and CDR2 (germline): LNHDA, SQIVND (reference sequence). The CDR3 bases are TGTGCCAGTAGCTGGACAGGGGAAGGTCAGCCCCAGCATTTT. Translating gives CASSWTGEGQPQHF.

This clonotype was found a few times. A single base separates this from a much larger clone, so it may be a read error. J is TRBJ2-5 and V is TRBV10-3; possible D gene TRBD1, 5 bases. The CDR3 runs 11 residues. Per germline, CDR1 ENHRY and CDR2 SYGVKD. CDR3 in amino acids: CATGQEDTQYF. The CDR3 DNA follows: TGTGCCACCGGACAAGAAGATACCCAGTACTTC.

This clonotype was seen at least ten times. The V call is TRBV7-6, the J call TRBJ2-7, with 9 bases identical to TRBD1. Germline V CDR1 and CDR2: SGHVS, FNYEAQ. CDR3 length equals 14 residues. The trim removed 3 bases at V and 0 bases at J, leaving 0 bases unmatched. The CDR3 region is CASSLTGGSYEQYF. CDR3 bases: TGTGCCAGCAGCTTGACAGGGGGCTCCTACGAGCAGTACTTC.

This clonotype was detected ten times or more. CDR3 sequence (DNA): TGTGCCAGCAGCTTCCAAACTAGCGGGGGTGACAATGAGCAGTTCTTC. Amino acid sequence: CASSFQTSGGDNEQFF. This chain links TRBV11-2 with TRBJ2-1, with 11 nucleotides matching TRBD2. Germline assignment: CDR1 SGHAT and CDR2 FQNNGV. Trimming removed 3 bases from V and 5 bases from J; junction bases left unmatched: 6. The CDR3 loop spans 16 amino acids. Full variable domain (missing parts from reference TRBV11-2 and TRBJ2-1): EAGVAQSPRYKIIEKRQSVAFWCNPISGHATLYWYQQILGQGPKLLIQFQNNGVVDDSQLPKDRFSAERLKGVDSTLKIQPAKLEDSAVYLCASSFQTSGGDNEQFFGPGTRLTVL.

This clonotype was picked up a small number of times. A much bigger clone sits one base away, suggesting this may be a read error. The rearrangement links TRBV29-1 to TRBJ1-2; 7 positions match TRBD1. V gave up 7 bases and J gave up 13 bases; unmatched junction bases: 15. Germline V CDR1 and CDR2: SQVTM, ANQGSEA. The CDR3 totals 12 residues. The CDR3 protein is CSGGVGQASVTF. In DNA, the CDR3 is TGCAGCGGGGGGGTTGGACAGGCTTCTGTCACCTTC.

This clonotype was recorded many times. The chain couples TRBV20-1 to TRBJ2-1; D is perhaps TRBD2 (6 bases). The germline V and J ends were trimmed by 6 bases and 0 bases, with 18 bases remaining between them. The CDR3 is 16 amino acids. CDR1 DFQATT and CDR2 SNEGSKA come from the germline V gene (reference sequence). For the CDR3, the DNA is TGCAGTGCCCCAGAAACGGCGGGGCGCTCCTACAATGAGCAGTTCTTC. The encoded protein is CSAPETAGRSYNEQFF.

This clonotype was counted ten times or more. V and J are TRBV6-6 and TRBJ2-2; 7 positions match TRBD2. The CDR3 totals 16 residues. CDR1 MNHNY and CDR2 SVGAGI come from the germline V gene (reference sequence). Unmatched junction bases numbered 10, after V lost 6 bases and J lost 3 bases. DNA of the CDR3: TGTGCCAGCAGGGCGTGGGAGCGGGAAGACACCGGGGAGCTGTTTTTT. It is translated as CASRAWEREDTGELFF.

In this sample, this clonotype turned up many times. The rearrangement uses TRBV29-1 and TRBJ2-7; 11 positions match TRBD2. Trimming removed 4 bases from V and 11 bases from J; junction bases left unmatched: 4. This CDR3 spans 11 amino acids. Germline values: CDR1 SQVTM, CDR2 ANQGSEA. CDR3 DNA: TGCAGCGTTGTCACTAGCGGGAGCAAGTACTTC. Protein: CSVVTSGSKYF.

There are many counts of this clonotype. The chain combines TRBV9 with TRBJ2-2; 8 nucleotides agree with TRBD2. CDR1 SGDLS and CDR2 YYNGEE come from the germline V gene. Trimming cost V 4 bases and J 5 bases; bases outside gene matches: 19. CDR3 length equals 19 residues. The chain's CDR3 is CASSLTSPAGGRMTGELFF. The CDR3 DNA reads TGTGCCAGCAGCCTGACGAGCCCGGCCGGCGGGAGGATGACCGGGGAGCTGTTTTTT.